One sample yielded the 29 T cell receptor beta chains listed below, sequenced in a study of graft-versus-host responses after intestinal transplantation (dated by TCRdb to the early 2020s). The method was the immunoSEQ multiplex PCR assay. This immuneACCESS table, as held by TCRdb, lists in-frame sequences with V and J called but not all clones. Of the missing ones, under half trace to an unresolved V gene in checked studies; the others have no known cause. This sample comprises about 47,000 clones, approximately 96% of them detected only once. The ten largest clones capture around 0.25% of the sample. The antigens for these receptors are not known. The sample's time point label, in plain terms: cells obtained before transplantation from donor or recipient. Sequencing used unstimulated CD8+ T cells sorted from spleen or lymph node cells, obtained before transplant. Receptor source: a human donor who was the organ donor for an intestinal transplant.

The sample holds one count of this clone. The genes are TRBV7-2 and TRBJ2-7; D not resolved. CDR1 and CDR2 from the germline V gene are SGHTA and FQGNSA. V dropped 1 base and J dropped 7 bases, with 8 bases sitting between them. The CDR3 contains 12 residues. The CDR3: CASSLGLREQYF. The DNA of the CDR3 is TGTGCCAGCAGCTTAGGTTTGCGGGAGCAGTACTTC.

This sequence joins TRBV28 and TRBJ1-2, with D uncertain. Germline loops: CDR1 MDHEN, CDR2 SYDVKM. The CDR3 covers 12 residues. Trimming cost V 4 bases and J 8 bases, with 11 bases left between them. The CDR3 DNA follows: TGTGCCAGCAGTTCCCCGGGGAGCGGCTACACCTTC. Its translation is CASSSPGSGYTF.

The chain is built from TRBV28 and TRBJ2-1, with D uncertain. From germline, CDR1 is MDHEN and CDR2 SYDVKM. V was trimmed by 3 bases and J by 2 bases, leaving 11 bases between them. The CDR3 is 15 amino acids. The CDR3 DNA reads TGTGCCAGCAGTTTTCAGGCAGTGGCCTACAATGAGCAGTTCTTC. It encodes CASSFQAVAYNEQFF.

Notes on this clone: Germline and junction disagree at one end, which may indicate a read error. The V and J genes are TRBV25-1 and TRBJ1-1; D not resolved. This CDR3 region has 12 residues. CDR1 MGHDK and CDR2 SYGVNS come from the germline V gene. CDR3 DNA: TGTGCCCGCAGTGGGGAGCATTATGAAGCTTTCTTT. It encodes CARSGEHYEAFF.

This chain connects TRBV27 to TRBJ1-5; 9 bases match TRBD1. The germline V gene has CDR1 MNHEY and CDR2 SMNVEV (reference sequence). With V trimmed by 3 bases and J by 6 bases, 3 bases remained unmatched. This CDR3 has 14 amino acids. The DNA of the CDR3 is TGTGCCAGCAGTTTCCGGACAGGGGTTCAGCCCCAGCATTTT. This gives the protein CASSFRTGVQPQHF.

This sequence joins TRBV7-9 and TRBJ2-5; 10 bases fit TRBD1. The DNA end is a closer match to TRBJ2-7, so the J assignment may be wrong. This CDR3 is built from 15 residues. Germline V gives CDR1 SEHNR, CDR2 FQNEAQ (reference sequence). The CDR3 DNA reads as TGTGCCAGCAGCCGGCAGGGACAGGGGACGCGCGAGCAGTACTTC. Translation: CASSRQGQGTREQYF.

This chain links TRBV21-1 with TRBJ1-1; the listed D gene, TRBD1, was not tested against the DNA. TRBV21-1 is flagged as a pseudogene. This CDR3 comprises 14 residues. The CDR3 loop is CASSNNYRGGEAFF. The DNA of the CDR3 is TGTGCCAGCAGCAACAACTACAGGGGCGGTGAAGCTTTCTTT.

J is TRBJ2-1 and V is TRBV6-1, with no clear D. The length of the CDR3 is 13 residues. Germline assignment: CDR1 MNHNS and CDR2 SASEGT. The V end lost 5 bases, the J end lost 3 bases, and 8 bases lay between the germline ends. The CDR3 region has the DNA TGTGCCAGCAGTCCGTACTACTACAATGAGCAGTTCTTC. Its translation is CASSPYYYNEQFF.

The CDR3 here is CASSLARNDGPPLHF. CDR3 bases: TGTGCCAGCAGCTTAGCGAGGAATGATGGGCCACCCCTCCACTTT. The gene calls are TRBV7-6 and TRBJ1-6; no clear D gene. The length of the CDR3 is 15 residues. Germline V gene sequence: CDR1 SGHVS, CDR2 FNYEAQ. The ends were cut back, 0 bases at V and 11 bases at J, with 14 bases in the middle. Combining the CDR3 with reference TRBV7-6 and TRBJ1-6 gives the whole variable domain GAGVSQSPRYKVTKRGQDVALRCDPISGHVSLYWYRQALGQGPEFLTYFNYEAQQDKSGLPNDRFSAERPEGSISTLTIQRTEQRDSAMYRCASSLARNDGPPLHFGNGTRLTVT.

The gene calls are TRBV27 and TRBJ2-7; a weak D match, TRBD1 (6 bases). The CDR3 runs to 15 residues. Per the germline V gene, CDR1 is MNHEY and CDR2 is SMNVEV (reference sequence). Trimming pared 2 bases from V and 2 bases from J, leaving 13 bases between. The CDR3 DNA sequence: TGTGCCAGCAGTTTAGTAGTCGGGGACACCTACGAGCAGTACTTC. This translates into CASSLVVGDTYEQYF.

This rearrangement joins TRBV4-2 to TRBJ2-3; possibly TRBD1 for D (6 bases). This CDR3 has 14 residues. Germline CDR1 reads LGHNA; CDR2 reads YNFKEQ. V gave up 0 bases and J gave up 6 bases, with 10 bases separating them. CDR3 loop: CASSQEAQGDTQYF. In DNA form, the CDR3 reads TGTGCCAGCAGCCAAGAGGCGCAGGGGGATACGCAGTATTTT.

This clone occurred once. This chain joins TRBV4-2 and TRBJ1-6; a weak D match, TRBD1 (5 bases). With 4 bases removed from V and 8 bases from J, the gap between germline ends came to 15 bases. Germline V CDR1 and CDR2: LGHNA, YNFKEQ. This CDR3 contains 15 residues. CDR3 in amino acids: CASSRVQAGDSPLHF. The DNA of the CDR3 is TGTGCCAGCAGCCGGGTCCAGGCGGGGGATTCACCCCTCCACTTT.

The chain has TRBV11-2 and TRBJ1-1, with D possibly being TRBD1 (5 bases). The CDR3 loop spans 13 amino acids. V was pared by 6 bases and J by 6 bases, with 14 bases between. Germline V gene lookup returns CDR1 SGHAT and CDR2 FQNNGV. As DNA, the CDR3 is TGTGCCAGCAGAGACAGTTTTAACGCTGAAGCTTTCTTT. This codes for CASRDSFNAEAFF.

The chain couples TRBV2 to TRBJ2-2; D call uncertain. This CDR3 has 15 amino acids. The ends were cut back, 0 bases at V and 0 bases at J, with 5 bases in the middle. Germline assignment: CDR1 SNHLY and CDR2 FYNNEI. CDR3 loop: CASSEAGTNTGELFF. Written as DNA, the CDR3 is TGTGCCAGCAGTGAAGCGGGTACGAACACCGGGGAGCTGTTTTTT.

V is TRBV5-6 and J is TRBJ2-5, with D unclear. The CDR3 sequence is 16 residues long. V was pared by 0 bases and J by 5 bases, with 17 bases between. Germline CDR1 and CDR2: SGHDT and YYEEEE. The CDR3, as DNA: TGTGCCAGCAGCTTGGCCGGAGATTCTGATGTGGAGACCCAGTACTTC. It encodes CASSLAGDSDVETQYF.

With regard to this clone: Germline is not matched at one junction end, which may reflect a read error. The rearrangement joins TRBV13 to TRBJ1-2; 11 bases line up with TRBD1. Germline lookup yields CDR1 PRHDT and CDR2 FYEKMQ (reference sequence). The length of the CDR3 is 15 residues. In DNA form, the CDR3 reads TGTGCCAGCAGCTTTAAGTCGGGACAGGGGGAGTTTATGGACTTC. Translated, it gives CASSFKSGQGEFMDF.

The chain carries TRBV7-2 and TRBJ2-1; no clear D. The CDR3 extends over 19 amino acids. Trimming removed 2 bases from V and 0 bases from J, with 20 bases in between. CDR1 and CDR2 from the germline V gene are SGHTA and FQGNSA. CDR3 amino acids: CASSLPVGISPSSYNEQFF. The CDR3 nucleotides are TGTGCCAGCAGCTTACCAGTGGGCATTAGCCCGAGCTCCTACAATGAGCAGTTCTTC. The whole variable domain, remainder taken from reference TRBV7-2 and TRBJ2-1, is GAGVSQSPSNKVTEKGKDVELRCDPISGHTALYWYRQSLGQGLEFLIYFQGNSAPDKSGLPSDRFSAERTGGSVSTLTIQRTQQEDSAVYLCASSLPVGISPSSYNEQFFGPGTRLTVL.

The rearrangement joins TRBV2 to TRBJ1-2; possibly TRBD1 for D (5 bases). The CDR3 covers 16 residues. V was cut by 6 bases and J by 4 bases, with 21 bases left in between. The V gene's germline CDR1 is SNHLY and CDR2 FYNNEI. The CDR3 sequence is CASSEPLEGTVYGYTF. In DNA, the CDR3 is TGTGCCAGCAGCGAACCCCTAGAAGGGACGGTCTATGGCTACACCTTC.

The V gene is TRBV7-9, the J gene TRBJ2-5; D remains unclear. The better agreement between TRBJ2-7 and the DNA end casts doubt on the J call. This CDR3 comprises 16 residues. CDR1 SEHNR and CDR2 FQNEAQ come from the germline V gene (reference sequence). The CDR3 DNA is TGTGCCAGCAGCTTAGAGTCTGGTCTTAGCTCCTACGAGCAGTACTTC. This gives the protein CASSLESGLSSYEQYF.

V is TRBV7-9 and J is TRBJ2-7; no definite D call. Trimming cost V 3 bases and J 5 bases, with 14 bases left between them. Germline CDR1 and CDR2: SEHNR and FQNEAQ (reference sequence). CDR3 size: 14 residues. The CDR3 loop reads CASSFGGPTDEQYF. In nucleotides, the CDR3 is TGTGCCAGCAGCTTCGGTGGGCCAACAGACGAGCAGTACTTC.

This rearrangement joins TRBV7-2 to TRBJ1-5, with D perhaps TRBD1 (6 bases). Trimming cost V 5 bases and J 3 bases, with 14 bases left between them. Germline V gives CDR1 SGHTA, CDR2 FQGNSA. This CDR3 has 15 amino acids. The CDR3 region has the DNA TGTGCCAGCAGCCTATACGGGGGGGCCAATCAGCCCCAGCATTTT. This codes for CASSLYGGANQPQHF.

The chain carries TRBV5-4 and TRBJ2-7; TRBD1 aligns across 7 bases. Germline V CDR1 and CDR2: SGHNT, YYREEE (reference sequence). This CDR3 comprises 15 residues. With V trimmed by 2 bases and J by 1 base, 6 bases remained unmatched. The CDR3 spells CASSFGSGQSYEQYF. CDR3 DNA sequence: TGTGCCAGCAGCTTTGGTTCGGGACAGTCCTACGAGCAGTACTTC.

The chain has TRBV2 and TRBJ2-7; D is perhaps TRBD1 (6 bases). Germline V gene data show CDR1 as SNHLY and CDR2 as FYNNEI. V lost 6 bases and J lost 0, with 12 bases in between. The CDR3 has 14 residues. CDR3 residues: CASRETGYSYEQYF. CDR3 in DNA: TGTGCCAGCAGGGAAACAGGGTACTCCTACGAGCAGTACTTC.

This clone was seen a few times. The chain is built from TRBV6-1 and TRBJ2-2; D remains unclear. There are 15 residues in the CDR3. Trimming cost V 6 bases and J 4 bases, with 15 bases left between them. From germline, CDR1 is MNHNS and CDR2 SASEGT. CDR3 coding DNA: TGTGCCAGCAGCCGACCGGCGGTGGCCACCGGGGAGCTGTTTTTT. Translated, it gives CASSRPAVATGELFF.

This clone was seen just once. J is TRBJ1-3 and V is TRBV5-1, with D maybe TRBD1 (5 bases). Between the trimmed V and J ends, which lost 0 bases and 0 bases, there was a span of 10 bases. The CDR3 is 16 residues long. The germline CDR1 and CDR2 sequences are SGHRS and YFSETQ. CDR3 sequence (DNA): TGCGCCAGCAGCTTGGAAGGGGCCCTCTCTGGAAACACCATATATTTT. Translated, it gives CASSLEGALSGNTIYF.

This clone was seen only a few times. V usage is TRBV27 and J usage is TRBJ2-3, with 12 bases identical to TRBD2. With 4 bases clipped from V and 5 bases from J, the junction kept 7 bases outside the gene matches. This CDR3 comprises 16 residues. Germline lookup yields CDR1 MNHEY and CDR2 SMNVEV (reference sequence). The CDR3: CASSSASGGAGDTQYF. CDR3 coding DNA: TGTGCCAGCAGTTCGGCTAGCGGGGGGGCTGGAGATACGCAGTATTTT.

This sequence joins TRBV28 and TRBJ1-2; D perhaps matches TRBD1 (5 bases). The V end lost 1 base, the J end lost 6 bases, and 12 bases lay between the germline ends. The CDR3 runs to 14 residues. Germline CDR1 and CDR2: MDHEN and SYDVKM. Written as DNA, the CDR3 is TGTGCCAGCAGTTTATTAGGCGACAGCCATGGCTACACCTTC. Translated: CASSLLGDSHGYTF.

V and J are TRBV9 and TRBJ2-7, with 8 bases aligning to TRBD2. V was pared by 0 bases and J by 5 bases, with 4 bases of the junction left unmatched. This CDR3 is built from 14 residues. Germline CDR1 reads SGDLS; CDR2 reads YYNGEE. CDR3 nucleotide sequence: TGTGCCAGCAGCGTAGGGACTAGCCTTAACGAGCAGTACTTC. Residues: CASSVGTSLNEQYF.

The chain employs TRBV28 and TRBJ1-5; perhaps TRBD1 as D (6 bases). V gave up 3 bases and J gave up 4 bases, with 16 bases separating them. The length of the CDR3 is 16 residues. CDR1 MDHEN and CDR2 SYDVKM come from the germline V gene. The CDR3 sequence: CASSFSGGWGNQPQHF. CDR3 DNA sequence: TGTGCCAGCAGTTTTTCCGGGGGCTGGGGTAATCAGCCCCAGCATTTT.